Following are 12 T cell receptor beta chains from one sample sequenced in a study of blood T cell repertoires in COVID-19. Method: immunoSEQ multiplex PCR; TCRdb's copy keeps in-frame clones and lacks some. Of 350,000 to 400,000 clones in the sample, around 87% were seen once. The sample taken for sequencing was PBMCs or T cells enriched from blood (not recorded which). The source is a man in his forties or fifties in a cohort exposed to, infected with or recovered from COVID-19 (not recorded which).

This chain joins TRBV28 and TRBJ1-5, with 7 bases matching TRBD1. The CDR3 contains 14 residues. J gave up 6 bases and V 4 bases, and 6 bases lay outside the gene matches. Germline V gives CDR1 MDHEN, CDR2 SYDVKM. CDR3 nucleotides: TGTGCCAGCAGTTATCCGACAGGGTTTCAGCCCCAGCATTTT. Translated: CASSYPTGFQPQHF.

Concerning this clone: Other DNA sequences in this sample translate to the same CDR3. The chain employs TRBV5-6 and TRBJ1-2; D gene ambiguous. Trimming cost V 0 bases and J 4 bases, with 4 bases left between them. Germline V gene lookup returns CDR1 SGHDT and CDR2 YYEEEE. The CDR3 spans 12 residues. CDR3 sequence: CASSLASYGYTF. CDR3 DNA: TGTGCCAGCAGCTTGGCCTCCTATGGCTACACCTTC.

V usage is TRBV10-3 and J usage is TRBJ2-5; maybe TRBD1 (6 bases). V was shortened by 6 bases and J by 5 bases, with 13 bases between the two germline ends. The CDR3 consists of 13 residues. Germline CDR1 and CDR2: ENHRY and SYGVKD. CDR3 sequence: CAIRLGQMETQYF. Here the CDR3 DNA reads TGTGCCATCAGACTCGGACAGATGGAGACCCAGTACTTC.

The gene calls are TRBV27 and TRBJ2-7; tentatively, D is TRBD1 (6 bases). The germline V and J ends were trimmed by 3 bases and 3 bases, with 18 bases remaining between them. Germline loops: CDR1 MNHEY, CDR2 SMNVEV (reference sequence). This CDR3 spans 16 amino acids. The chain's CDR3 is CASSFQGRGTHYEQYF. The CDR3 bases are TGTGCCAGCAGTTTCCAAGGTAGAGGGACACACTACGAGCAGTACTTC.

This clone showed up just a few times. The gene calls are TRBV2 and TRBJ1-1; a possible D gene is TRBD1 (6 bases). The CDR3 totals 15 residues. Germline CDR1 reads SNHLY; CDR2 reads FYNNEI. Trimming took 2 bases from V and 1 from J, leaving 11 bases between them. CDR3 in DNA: TGTGCCAGCAGTGAAACGGCCAGGGGGAACACTGAAGCTTTCTTT. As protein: CASSETARGNTEAFF.

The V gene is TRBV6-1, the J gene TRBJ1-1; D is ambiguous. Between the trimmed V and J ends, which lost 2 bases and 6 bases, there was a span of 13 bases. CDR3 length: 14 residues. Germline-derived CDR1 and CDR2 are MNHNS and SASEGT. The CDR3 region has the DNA TGTGCCAGCAGTGAATCGCTAGTCAGACCTGAAGCTTTCTTT. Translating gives CASSESLVRPEAFF.

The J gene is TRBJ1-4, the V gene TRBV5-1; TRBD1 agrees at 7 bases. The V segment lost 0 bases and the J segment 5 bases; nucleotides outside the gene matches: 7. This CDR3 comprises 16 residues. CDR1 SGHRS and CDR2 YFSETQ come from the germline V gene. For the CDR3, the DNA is TGCGCCAGCAGCTTGGGCAGGGGGGACCGCAATGAAAAACTGTTTTTT. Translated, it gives CASSLGRGDRNEKLFF.

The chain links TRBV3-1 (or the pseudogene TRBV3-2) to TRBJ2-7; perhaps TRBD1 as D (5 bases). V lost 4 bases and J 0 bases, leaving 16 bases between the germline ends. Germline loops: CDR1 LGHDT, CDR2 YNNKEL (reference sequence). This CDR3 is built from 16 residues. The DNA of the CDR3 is TGTGCCAGCAGCCCAGAGGTAGGGGCCAGCTCCTACGAGCAGTACTTC. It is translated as CASSPEVGASSYEQYF.

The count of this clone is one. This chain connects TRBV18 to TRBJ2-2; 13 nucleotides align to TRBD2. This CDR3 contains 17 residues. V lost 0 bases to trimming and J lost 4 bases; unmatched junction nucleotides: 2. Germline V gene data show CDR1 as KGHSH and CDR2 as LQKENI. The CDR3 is CASSPPGLAGRTGELFF. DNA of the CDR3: TGTGCCAGCTCACCACCGGGACTAGCGGGGCGCACCGGGGAGCTGTTTTTT.

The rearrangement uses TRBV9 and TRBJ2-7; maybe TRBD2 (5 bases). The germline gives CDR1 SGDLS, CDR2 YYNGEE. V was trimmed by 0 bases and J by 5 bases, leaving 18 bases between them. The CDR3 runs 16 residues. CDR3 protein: CASSVATSRGQDEQYF. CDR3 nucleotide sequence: TGTGCCAGCAGCGTAGCTACTTCGAGAGGGCAGGACGAGCAGTACTTC.

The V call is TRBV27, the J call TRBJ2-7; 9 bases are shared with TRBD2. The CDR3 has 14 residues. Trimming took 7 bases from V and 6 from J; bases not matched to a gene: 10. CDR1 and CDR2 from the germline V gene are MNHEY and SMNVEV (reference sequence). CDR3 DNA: TGTGCCAGCACCAGTTTAGCGGGAGATTTCGAGCAGTACTTC. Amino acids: CASTSLAGDFEQYF.

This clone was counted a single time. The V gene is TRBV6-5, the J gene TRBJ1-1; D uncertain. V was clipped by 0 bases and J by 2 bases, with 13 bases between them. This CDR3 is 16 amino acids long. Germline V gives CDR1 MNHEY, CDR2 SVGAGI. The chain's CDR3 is CASSYSTGEGNTEAFF. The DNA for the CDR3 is TGTGCCAGCAGTTACTCGACCGGGGAGGGAAACACTGAAGCTTTCTTT.